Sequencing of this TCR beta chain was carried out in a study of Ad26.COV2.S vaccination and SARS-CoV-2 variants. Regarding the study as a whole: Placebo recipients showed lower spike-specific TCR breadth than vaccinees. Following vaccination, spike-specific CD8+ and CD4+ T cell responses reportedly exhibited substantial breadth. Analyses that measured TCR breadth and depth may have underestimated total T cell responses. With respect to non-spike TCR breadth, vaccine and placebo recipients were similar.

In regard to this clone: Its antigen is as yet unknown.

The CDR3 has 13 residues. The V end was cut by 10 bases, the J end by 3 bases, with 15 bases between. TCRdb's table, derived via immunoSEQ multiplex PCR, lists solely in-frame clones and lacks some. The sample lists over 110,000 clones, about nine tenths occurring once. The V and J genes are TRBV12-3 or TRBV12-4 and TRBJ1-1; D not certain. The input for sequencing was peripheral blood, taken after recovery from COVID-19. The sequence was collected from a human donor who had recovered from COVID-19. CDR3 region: CATKRELYTEAFF. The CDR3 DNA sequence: TGTGCCACCAAAAGGGAGTTGTACACTGAAGCTTTCTTT.